A selection of T cell receptor beta chains follows, all from one sample in a study of Ad26.COV2.S vaccination and SARS-CoV-2 variants. Sequencing used immunoSEQ multiplex PCR; TCRdb keeps in-frame clones, though not all of them. The sample holds about 420,000 clones; 85% to 90% are singletons and the top ten take less than 4.5%. The sequencing here drew on peripheral blood, taken in a trial of Ad26.COV2.S vaccine versus placebo. The receptors come from a person between 18 and 59 years old who received the Ad26.COV2.S COVID-19 vaccine or a placebo. The CDR3 runs from the conserved cysteine through the conserved F or W. Fields, in order: CDR3 protein, CDR3 length, V gene, clone size, J gene. Only part of the rows carry a size: once, few, many, or a class if the clone is expanded.

CDR3 protein: CASSWAQSNQPQHF; CDR3 length: 14; V gene: TRBV6-5; clone size: -; J gene: TRBJ1-5
CDR3 protein: CASSSLHDRGPNYGYTF; CDR3 length: 17; V gene: TRBV28; clone size: -; J gene: TRBJ1-2
CDR3 protein: CASSQPGAPNYGYTF; CDR3 length: 15; V gene: TRBV7-9; clone size: once; J gene: TRBJ1-2
CDR3 protein: CASSPRTGGVMNSPLHF; CDR3 length: 17; V gene: TRBV3-1/TRBV3-2; clone size: few; J gene: TRBJ1-6
CDR3 protein: CAWNEVLANTIYF; CDR3 length: 13; V gene: TRBV30; clone size: -; J gene: TRBJ1-3
CDR3 protein: CASSSRKRGGKTQYF; CDR3 length: 15; V gene: TRBV13; clone size: -; J gene: TRBJ2-5
CDR3 protein: CASSFSRDSYGYTF; CDR3 length: 14; V gene: TRBV7-2; clone size: -; J gene: TRBJ1-2
CDR3 protein: CASSFTSWLAEAFF; CDR3 length: 14; V gene: TRBV5-5; clone size: -; J gene: TRBJ1-1
CDR3 protein: CASGLEGGTEAFF; CDR3 length: 13; V gene: TRBV12-5; clone size: -; J gene: TRBJ1-1
CDR3 protein: CATSPKRDGGGSGELFF; CDR3 length: 17; V gene: TRBV15; clone size: once; J gene: TRBJ2-2
CDR3 protein: CASSLGHSTDTQYF; CDR3 length: 14; V gene: TRBV7-2; clone size: -; J gene: TRBJ2-3
CDR3 protein: CSVVPRGAPGELFF; CDR3 length: 14; V gene: TRBV29-1; clone size: -; J gene: TRBJ2-2
CDR3 protein: CASSFRSQRKAFF; CDR3 length: 13; V gene: TRBV5-8; clone size: -; J gene: TRBJ1-1
CDR3 protein: CASSSLSGGAIGELFF; CDR3 length: 16; V gene: TRBV28; clone size: -; J gene: TRBJ2-2
CDR3 protein: CASKGSSYEQYF; CDR3 length: 12; V gene: TRBV6-5; clone size: -; J gene: TRBJ2-7
CDR3 protein: CASSTRAGGTGVAEAFF; CDR3 length: 17; V gene: TRBV7-6; clone size: -; J gene: TRBJ1-1
CDR3 protein: CASSVRDSNF; CDR3 length: 10; V gene: TRBV2; clone size: -; J gene: TRBJ2-3
CDR3 protein: CASSSRDGAFSTDTQYF; CDR3 length: 17; V gene: TRBV28; clone size: -; J gene: TRBJ2-3
CDR3 protein: CASSPGWSADTQYF; CDR3 length: 14; V gene: TRBV6-5; clone size: -; J gene: TRBJ2-3
CDR3 protein: CASSVGDSVPYF; CDR3 length: 12; V gene: TRBV9; clone size: -; J gene: TRBJ2-7